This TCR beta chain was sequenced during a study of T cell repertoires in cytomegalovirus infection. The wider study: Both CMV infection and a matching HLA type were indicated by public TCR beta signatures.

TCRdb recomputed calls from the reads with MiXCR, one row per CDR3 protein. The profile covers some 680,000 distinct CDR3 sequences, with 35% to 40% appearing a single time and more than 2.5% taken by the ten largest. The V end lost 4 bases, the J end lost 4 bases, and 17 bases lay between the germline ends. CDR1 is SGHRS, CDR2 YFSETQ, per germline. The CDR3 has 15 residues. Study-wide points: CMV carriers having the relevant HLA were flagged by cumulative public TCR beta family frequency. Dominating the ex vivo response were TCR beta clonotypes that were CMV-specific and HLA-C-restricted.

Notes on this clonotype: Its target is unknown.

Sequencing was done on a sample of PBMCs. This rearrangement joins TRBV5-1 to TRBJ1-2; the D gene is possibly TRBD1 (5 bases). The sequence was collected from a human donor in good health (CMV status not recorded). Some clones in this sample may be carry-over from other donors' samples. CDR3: CASSGGTESRYGYTF. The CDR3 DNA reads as TGCGCCAGCAGCGGGGGGACGGAGTCGCGCTATGGCTACACCTTC.